The 32 T cell receptor beta chains below all came from one sample that was sequenced in a study of cytomegalovirus exposure and HLA in healthy donors (dated by TCRdb to 2016 to 2017). Library construction relied on the immunoSEQ multiplex PCR assay. A mixture of 60 forward primers for TCR Vbeta segments and 13 reverse primers for TCR Jbeta segments was used in the multiplex PCR. What TCRdb holds here is the immuneACCESS table cut down to in-frame rearrangements. Part of the clones is not present; checked against another copy, under half of the missing clones reflect an unresolved V gene, and the others are unexplained. The table for this sample lists some 130,000 clones; around 80% of them were counted only once. Less than 5% of the sample is in the top ten clones. Sequencing was performed on PBMCs. These receptors originate from a man younger than 40 in good health.

V and J are TRBV7-2 and TRBJ2-5, with D maybe TRBD2 (6 bases). The CDR3 totals 13 residues. CDR1 and CDR2 (germline): SGHTA, FQGNSA. V was trimmed by 5 bases and J by 7 bases, leaving 14 bases between them. Here the CDR3 reads CASSMPSARTQYF. The CDR3 DNA reads TGTGCCAGCAGCATGCCTAGCGCTAGGACCCAGTACTTC.

With respect to this clone: Other DNA sequences from this sample encode an identical CDR3 as well. The V call is TRBV9, the J call TRBJ2-7; D unresolved. This CDR3 is 13 amino acids long. Germline V gives CDR1 SGDLS, CDR2 YYNGEE. The V and J ends lost 2 bases and 0 bases respectively, with 6 bases between them. The CDR3 DNA sequence: TGTGCCAGCAGCGTTTCCAGCTCCTACGAGCAGTACTTC. As protein: CASSVSSSYEQYF.

This clone was observed once. The chain couples TRBV30 to TRBJ2-7, with a weak D call TRBD2 (5 bases). Germline lookup yields CDR1 GTSNPN and CDR2 SVGIG (reference sequence). Trimming cost V 7 bases and J 1 base, with 11 bases left between them. This CDR3 is 12 amino acids long. DNA of the CDR3: TGTGCCTCCTCGACTACTTCCTACGAGCAGTACTTC. Translated: CASSTTSYEQYF.

The chain has TRBV18 and TRBJ1-4; tentatively, D is TRBD1 (5 bases). Trimming took off 2 bases at V and 8 bases at J, with 15 bases between the two ends. The CDR3 covers 15 residues. Per the germline V gene, CDR1 is KGHSH and CDR2 is LQKENI. The CDR3 bases are TGTGCCAGCTCACCATCTGCGGGGGAATACGAAAAACTGTTTTTT. Translation gives CASSPSAGEYEKLFF.

V and J are TRBV7-2 and TRBJ1-2; possibly TRBD1 for D (5 bases). Trimming shortened V by 5 bases and J by 5 bases, and 18 bases separated the two germline ends. This CDR3 region has 15 residues. Germline lookup yields CDR1 SGHTA and CDR2 FQGNSA. The CDR3 protein is CASSPADTPLYGYTF. For the CDR3, the DNA is TGTGCCAGCAGCCCGGCGGACACCCCCCTTTATGGCTACACCTTC.

This clone was found a few times. This chain connects TRBV9 to TRBJ1-2; 9 nucleotides align to TRBD1. The CDR3 is 15 residues long. Looked up from germline, CDR1 is SGDLS and CDR2 is YYNGEE. The junction had 8 bases not matched to a gene; V was cut back by 4 bases and J by 4 bases. The CDR3 loop reads CASSPGDRDFYGYTF. The CDR3 DNA reads as TGTGCCAGCAGCCCCGGGGACAGGGACTTCTATGGCTACACCTTC.

CDR3 region: CASSTSGIPQPYEQYF. CDR3 nucleotide sequence: TGTGCCAGCAGTACCTCAGGGATTCCTCAGCCCTACGAGCAGTACTTC. The rearrangement uses TRBV27 and TRBJ2-7; D is perhaps TRBD1 (5 bases). Germline CDR1 is MNHEY and CDR2 is SMNVEV (reference sequence). Trimming took 5 bases from V and 2 from J, leaving 19 bases between them. The CDR3 covers 16 residues.

The chain uses TRBV5-4 and TRBJ2-1; TRBD2 matches at 9 bases. CDR1 and CDR2 from the germline V gene are SGHNT and YYREEE (reference sequence). This CDR3 comprises 15 residues. The V and J ends lost 2 bases and 6 bases, in that order; junction bases with no gene match: 6. The CDR3 DNA reads as TGTGCCAGCAGCTTTGGCGGGAGGGCCTCCAATGAGCAGTTCTTC. Protein product: CASSFGGRASNEQFF.

V and J are TRBV27 and TRBJ2-1; TRBD2 aligns across 10 bases. Germline CDR1 and CDR2: MNHEY and SMNVEV (reference sequence). This CDR3 contains 15 residues. The V and J ends lost 3 bases and 13 bases, in that order; junction bases with no gene match: 12. CDR3 coding DNA: TGTGCCAGCAGTTTGGTGGCTAGCGGGAGATTGTCCCAGTTCTTC. Protein sequence: CASSLVASGRLSQFF.

As concerns this clone: Relative to the germline gene, one junction end is altered; a read error may explain this. The CDR3 DNA follows: TGTGCCAGCAGCCCCCCGGGACTAGCGATCTACAGTGAGCAGTTCTTC. This translates into CASSPPGLAIYSEQFF. The V gene is TRBV7-2, the J gene TRBJ2-1; 10 bases agree with TRBD2. Germline CDR1 and CDR2: SGHTA and FQGNSA. The CDR3 is made up of 16 amino acids.

The chain joins TRBV7-9 to TRBJ1-2; D gene unclear. The CDR3 has 12 residues. The V end lost 8 bases, the J end lost 8 bases, and 15 bases lay between the germline ends. Germline CDR1 SEHNR, CDR2 FQNEAQ (reference sequence). The CDR3 bases are TGTGCCAGCCAAGCCGGTAGGGAGGGCTACACCTTC. This sequence encodes CASQAGREGYTF.

The table lists this clone with a count of one. The V and J genes are TRBV11-3 and TRBJ2-7, with 8 bases identical to TRBD1. The V gene end was trimmed by 7 bases and the J gene end by 6 bases; junction bases not matched to a gene: 11. The CDR3 extends over 14 amino acids. The V gene's germline CDR1 is SGHNT and CDR2 YENEEA. The CDR3 DNA sequence: TGTGCCAGCACCCAGGGGGCGAATCCATCCGAGCAGTACTTC. Translated, it gives CASTQGANPSEQYF.

The chain recombines TRBV25-1 with TRBJ2-5; D is possibly TRBD2 (6 bases). Gene TRBJ2-7 matches the end of the DNA better, so the J call may be wrong. There are 15 residues in the CDR3. Looked up from germline, CDR1 is MGHDK and CDR2 is SYGVNS. This chain's CDR3 is CASSDSDTRGYEQYF. The DNA for the CDR3 is TGTGCCAGCAGTGACTCAGACACCCGGGGGTACGAGCAGTACTTC.

V gene TRBV19 combines with J gene TRBJ2-7; 7 bases align to TRBD1. V lost 5 bases to trimming and J lost 2 bases; unmatched junction nucleotides: 3. From germline, CDR1 is LNHDA and CDR2 SQIVND (reference sequence). The CDR3 runs 13 residues. This chain's CDR3 is CASSFGTAYEQYF. DNA of the CDR3: TGTGCCAGTAGTTTCGGGACAGCCTACGAGCAGTACTTC. Combining the CDR3 with reference TRBV19 and TRBJ2-7 gives the whole variable domain DGGITQSPKYLFRKEGQNVTLSCEQNLNHDAMYWYRQDPGQGLRLIYYSQIVNDFQKGDIAEGYSVSREKKESFPLTVTSAQKNPTAFYLCASSFGTAYEQYFGPGTRLTVT.

The genes are TRBV11-2 and TRBJ2-7, with 12 bases matching TRBD2. The J segment lost 0 bases and the V segment lost 6 bases, leaving 3 bases of the junction unmatched. This CDR3 comprises 15 residues. The germline V gene encodes CDR1 SGHAT and CDR2 FQNNGV. CDR3 sequence (DNA): TGTGCCAGCAGACCGACTAGCGGGAGCTCCTACGAGCAGTACTTC. Protein product: CASRPTSGSSYEQYF.

The gene calls are TRBV5-5 and TRBJ2-5, with 8 bases that match TRBD2. The V segment lost 2 bases and the J segment 11 bases; nucleotides outside the gene matches: 11. Germline lookup yields CDR1 SGHKS and CDR2 YYEKEE (reference sequence). There are 14 residues in the CDR3. CDR3 amino acids: CASSFGLAGGEQYF. The DNA for the CDR3 is TGTGCCAGCAGCTTTGGCCTAGCGGGCGGGGAGCAGTACTTC. Full variable domain (outside the CDR3, taken from reference TRBV5-5 and TRBJ2-5): DAGVTQSPTHLIKTRGQQVTLRCSPISGHKSVSWYQQVLGQGPQFIFQYYEKEERGRGNFPDRFSARQFPNYSSELNVNALLLGDSALYLCASSFGLAGGEQYFGPGTRLLVL.

The chain uses TRBV19 and TRBJ2-3; 7 bases map to TRBD2. Germline V gene lookup returns CDR1 LNHDA and CDR2 SQIVND (reference sequence). V shed 6 bases and J 4 bases; nucleotides not matched to a gene: 1. The CDR3 is 12 amino acids. The CDR3 bases are TGTGCCAGTAGCGGACTAGCAGATACGCAGTATTTT. Translation gives CASSGLADTQYF.

The chain carries TRBV7-9 and TRBJ2-7; TRBD2 is a possible D gene (5 bases). V dropped 0 bases and J dropped 5 bases, with 8 bases sitting between them. CDR3 length: 13 residues. Germline CDR1 and CDR2: SEHNR and FQNEAQ (reference sequence). The CDR3 reads CASSLAQRDEQYF. DNA of the CDR3: TGTGCCAGCAGCTTAGCGCAGAGGGACGAGCAGTACTTC.

The V gene is TRBV2, the J gene TRBJ1-5; 11 bases align to TRBD1. Germline-derived CDR1 and CDR2 are SNHLY and FYNNEI. V was clipped by 7 bases and J by 6 bases; unmatched bases: 5. The CDR3 covers 14 residues. The CDR3, as DNA: TGTGCCAGCAACATCGGGACAGGGGGTCAGCCCCAGCATTTT. Its translation: CASNIGTGGQPQHF.

To note about this clone: This sample also contains other DNA sequences that code for the same CDR3. The chain employs TRBV10-2 and TRBJ2-7, with a weak D call TRBD2 (5 bases). The V gene's germline CDR1 is WSHSY and CDR2 SAAADI. The CDR3 sequence is 14 residues long. Trimming shortened V by 5 bases and J by 2 bases, and 13 bases separated the two germline ends. CDR3 loop: CASSPGSGTYEQYF. The CDR3 DNA reads as TGCGCCAGCAGTCCCGGCAGCGGAACCTACGAGCAGTACTTC.

Written as DNA, the CDR3 is TGCGCCAGCAGCCAAGCTGACAGGGAGGCTTTCTTT. Its translation is CASSQADREAFF. The chain joins TRBV4-1 to TRBJ1-1; 7 bases agree with TRBD1. CDR1 is MGHRA, CDR2 YSYEKL, per germline. Trimming at V came to 1 base and at J to 11 bases, leaving 4 bases not matched to a gene. CDR3 length equals 12 residues.

The V and J genes are TRBV9 and TRBJ2-1; 8 positions agree with TRBD2. This CDR3 has 15 amino acids. Germline V gene lookup returns CDR1 SGDLS and CDR2 YYNGEE. Trimming took 3 bases from V and 1 from J; bases not matched to a gene: 3. In DNA form, the CDR3 reads TGTGCCAGCAGCGCAATAGCGGGGTCCTACAATGAGCAGTTCTTC. Translation gives CASSAIAGSYNEQFF.

The rearrangement joins TRBV9 to TRBJ2-1, with 11 nucleotides matching TRBD2. The CDR3 loop spans 14 amino acids. Per germline, CDR1 SGDLS and CDR2 YYNGEE. V lost 4 bases to trimming and J lost 8 bases; unmatched junction nucleotides: 5. The CDR3 DNA follows: TGTGCCAGCAGCTCCGGGACTAGCGGAGATGAGCAGTTCTTC. The encoded protein is CASSSGTSGDEQFF.

The rearrangement links TRBV5-5 to TRBJ1-2, with 12 positions matching TRBD1. CDR1 and CDR2 (germline): SGHKS, YYEKEE (reference sequence). There are 14 residues in the CDR3. V trimming: 4 bases; J trimming: 7 bases; junction bases outside the gene matches: 5. The CDR3 coding sequence is TGTGCCAGCAGCCCAGGGACAGGGGGCGGTGGCTACACCTTC. Its protein is CASSPGTGGGGYTF.

V gene TRBV4-1 combines with J gene TRBJ1-2, with 10 bases that match TRBD1. The CDR3 loop spans 16 amino acids. Germline values: CDR1 MGHRA, CDR2 YSYEKL. Trimming took 0 bases from V and 4 from J; bases not matched to a gene: 5. DNA of the CDR3: TGCGCCAGCAGCCAAGAACCGGGACAGGGGATCTATGGCTACACCTTC. This encodes CASSQEPGQGIYGYTF.

This chain connects TRBV7-9 to TRBJ1-1; D is possibly TRBD1 (6 bases). The CDR3 has 16 amino acids. The germline CDR1 and CDR2 sequences are SEHNR and FQNEAQ (reference sequence). The V end was cut by 0 bases, the J end by 0 bases, with 11 bases between. The CDR3 spells CASSLAPGAVNTEAFF. In nucleotides, the CDR3 is TGTGCCAGCAGCTTAGCCCCAGGGGCCGTGAACACTGAAGCTTTCTTT.

The gene calls are TRBV11-3 and TRBJ2-2; 9 positions match TRBD2. V was clipped by 5 bases and J by 5 bases; unmatched bases: 15. The CDR3 is 18 amino acids. The germline V gene encodes CDR1 SGHNT and CDR2 YENEEA. CDR3 nucleotides: TGTGCCAGCAGCCTCGACAGGGTTGATAGCGGGGGTACCGGGGAGCTGTTTTTT. This gives the protein CASSLDRVDSGGTGELFF.

The rearrangement uses TRBV27 and TRBJ2-1; 7 nucleotides line up with TRBD1. The V gene end was trimmed by 7 bases and the J gene end by 2 bases; junction bases not matched to a gene: 8. CDR1 MNHEY and CDR2 SMNVEV come from the germline V gene (reference sequence). The CDR3 loop spans 15 amino acids. CDR3 loop: CASNPGGIPYNEQFF. DNA of the CDR3: TGTGCCAGCAACCCAGGGGGTATCCCCTACAATGAGCAGTTCTTC.

The gene calls are TRBV5-1 and TRBJ2-7; 9 positions agree with TRBD2. After removal of 3 bases from V and 13 bases from J, the junction contained 20 bases not matched to a gene. This CDR3 comprises 16 residues. The germline gives CDR1 SGHRS, CDR2 YFSETQ. For the CDR3, the DNA is TGCGCCAGCAGCTCTGGGATGGCGGGAGGGCCACGGACGGAATACTTC. Translation gives CASSSGMAGGPRTEYF.

This clone occurred a few times. This rearrangement joins TRBV6-6 to TRBJ1-1; 9 bases map to TRBD1. This CDR3 has 13 amino acids. V was pared by 6 bases and J by 4 bases, with 3 bases of the junction left unmatched. Germline V gene data show CDR1 as MNHNY and CDR2 as SVGAGI (reference sequence). The CDR3 protein is CASRWDRATEAFF. In DNA form, the CDR3 reads TGTGCCAGCAGGTGGGACAGGGCCACTGAAGCTTTCTTT.

There are a few counts of this clone. The chain has TRBV19 and TRBJ1-2; no definite D call. Deletions cut 4 bases from V and 4 bases from J, with 10 bases between. This CDR3 is built from 13 residues. Per the germline V gene, CDR1 is LNHDA and CDR2 is SQIVND (reference sequence). The DNA for the CDR3 is TGTGCCAGTAGTAAACAACAGAGCTATGGCTACACCTTC. Protein: CASSKQQSYGYTF.

This chain connects TRBV5-4 to TRBJ2-5; 7 bases align to TRBD1. The CDR3 loop spans 15 amino acids. J was trimmed by 2 bases and V by 3 bases; bases with no gene match: 7. Germline V gene data show CDR1 as SGHNT and CDR2 as YYREEE (reference sequence). The CDR3 here is CASSSTGALQETQYF. The DNA for the CDR3 is TGTGCCAGCAGCTCCACAGGGGCCCTACAAGAGACCCAGTACTTC.